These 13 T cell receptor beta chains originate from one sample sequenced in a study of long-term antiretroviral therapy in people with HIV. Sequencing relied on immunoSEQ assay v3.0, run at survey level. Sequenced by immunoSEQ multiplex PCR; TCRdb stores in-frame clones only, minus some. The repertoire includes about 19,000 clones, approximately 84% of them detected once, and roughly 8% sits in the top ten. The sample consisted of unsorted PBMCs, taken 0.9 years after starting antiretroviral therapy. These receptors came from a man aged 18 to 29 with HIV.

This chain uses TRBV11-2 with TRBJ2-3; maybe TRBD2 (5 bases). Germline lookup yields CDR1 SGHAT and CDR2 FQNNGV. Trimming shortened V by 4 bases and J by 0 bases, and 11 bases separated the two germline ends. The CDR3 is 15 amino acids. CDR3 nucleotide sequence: TGTGCCAGCAGCTCCCGGGGTCAGAGCACAGATACGCAGTATTTT. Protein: CASSSRGQSTDTQYF.

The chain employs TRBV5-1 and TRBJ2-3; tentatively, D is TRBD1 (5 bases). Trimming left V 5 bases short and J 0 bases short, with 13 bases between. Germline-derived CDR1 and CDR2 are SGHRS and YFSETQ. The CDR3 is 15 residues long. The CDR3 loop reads CASRPRVGSTDTQYF. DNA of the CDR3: TGCGCCAGCAGGCCCAGGGTTGGAAGCACAGATACGCAGTATTTT.

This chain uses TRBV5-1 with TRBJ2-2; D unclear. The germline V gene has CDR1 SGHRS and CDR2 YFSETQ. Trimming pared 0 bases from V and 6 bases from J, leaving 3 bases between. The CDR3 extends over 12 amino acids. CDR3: CASSLDSGELFF. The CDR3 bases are TGCGCCAGCAGCTTGGACTCCGGGGAGCTGTTTTTT. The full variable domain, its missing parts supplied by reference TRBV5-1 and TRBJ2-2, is KAGVTQTPRYLIKTRGQQVTLSCSPISGHRSVSWYQQTPGQGLQFLFEYFSETQRNKGNFPGRFSGRQFSNSRSEMNVSTLELGDSALYLCASSLDSGELFFGEGSRLTVL.

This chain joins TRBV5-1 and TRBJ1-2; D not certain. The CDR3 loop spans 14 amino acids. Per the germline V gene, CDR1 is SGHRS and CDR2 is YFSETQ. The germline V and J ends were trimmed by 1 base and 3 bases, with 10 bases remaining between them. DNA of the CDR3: TGCGCCAGCAGCTTGTTAGGGTCGGACTATGGCTACACCTTC. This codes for CASSLLGSDYGYTF.

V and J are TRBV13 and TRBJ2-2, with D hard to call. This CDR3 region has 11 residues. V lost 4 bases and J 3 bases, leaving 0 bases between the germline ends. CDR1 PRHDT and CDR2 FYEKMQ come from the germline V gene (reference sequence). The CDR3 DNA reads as TGTGCCAGCAGCTACACCGGGGAGCTGTTTTTT. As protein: CASSYTGELFF.

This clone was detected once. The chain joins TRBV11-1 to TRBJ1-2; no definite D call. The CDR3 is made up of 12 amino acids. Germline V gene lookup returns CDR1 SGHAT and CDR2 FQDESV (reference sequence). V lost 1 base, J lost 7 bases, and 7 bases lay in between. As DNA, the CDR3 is TGTGCCAGCAGCTTAGGCGGGAGTGGCTACACCTTC. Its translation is CASSLGGSGYTF. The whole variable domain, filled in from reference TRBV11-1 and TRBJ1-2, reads EAEVAQSPRYKITEKSQAVAFWCDPISGHATLYWYRQILGQGPELLVQFQDESVVDDSQLPKDRFSAERLKGVDSTLKIQPAELGDSAMYLCASSLGGSGYTFGSGTRLTVV.

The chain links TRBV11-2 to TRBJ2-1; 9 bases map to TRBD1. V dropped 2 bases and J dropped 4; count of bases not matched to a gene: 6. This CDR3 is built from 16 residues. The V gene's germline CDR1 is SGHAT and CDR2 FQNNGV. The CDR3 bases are TGTGCCAGCAGCTTATACGGGACAGGGATATACAATGAGCAGTTCTTC. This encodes CASSLYGTGIYNEQFF.

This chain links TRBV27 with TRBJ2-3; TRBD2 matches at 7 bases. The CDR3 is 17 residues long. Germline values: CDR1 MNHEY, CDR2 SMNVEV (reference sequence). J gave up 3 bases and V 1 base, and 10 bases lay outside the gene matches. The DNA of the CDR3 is TGTGCCAGCAGTTTATTGTGGGCTAGCGGTACGACAGATACGCAGTATTTT. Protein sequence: CASSLLWASGTTDTQYF.

The CDR3 spells CASSLGRNTEAFF. CDR3 DNA: TGCGCCAGCAGCTTGGGAAGGAACACTGAAGCTTTCTTT. The rearrangement uses TRBV5-1 and TRBJ1-1; D not certain. Trimming removed 0 bases from V and 1 base from J, with 4 bases in between. Germline V gene sequence: CDR1 SGHRS, CDR2 YFSETQ. The CDR3 has 13 amino acids. Drawing the rest from reference TRBV5-1 and TRBJ1-1, the complete variable domain is KAGVTQTPRYLIKTRGQQVTLSCSPISGHRSVSWYQQTPGQGLQFLFEYFSETQRNKGNFPGRFSGRQFSNSRSEMNVSTLELGDSALYLCASSLGRNTEAFFGQGTRLTVV.

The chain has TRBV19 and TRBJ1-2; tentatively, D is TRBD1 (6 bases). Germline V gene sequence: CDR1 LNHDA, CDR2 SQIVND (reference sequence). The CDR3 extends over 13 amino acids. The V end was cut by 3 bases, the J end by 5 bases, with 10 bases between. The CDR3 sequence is CASSIERGYGYTF. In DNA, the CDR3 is TGTGCCAGTAGTATCGAGAGGGGGTATGGCTACACCTTC.

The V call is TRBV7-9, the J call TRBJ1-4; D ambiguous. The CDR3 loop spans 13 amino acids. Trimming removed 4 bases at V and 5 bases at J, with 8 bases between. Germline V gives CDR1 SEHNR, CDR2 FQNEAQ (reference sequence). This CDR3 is CASSSGWNEKLFF. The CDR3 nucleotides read TGTGCCAGCAGCTCCGGGTGGAATGAAAAACTGTTTTTT.

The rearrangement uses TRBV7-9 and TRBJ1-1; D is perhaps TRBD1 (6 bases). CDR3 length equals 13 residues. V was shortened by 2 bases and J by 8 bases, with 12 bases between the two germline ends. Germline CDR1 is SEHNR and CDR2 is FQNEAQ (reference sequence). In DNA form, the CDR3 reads TGTGCCAGCAGCTTAAGCGGGACACGGGAAGCTTTCTTT. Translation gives CASSLSGTREAFF.

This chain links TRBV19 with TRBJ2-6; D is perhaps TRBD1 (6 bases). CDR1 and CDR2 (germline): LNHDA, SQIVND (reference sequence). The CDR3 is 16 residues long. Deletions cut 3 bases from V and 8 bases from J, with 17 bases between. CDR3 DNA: TGTGCCAGTAGTATCTCGGGACATCCCAATTCCAACGTCCTGACTTTC. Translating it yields CASSISGHPNSNVLTF.